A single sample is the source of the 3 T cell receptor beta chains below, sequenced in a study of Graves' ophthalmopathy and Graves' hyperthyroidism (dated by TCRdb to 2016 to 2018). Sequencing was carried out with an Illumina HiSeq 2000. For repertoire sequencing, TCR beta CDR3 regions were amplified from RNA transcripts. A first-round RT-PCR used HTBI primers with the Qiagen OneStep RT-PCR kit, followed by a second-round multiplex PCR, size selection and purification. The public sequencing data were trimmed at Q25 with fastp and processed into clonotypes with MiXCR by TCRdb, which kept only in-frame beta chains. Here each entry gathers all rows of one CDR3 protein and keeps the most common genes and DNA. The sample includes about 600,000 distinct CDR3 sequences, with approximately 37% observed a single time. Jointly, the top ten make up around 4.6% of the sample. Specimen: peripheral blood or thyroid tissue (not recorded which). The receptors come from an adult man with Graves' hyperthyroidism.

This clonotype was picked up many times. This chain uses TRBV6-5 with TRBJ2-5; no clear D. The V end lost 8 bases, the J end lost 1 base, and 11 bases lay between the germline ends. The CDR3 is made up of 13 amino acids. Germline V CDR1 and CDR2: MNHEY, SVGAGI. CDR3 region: CASSYFPQETQYF. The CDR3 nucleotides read TGTGCCAGCTCTTACTTCCCCCAAGAGACCCAGTACTTC.

The CDR3 DNA reads TGCAGTGCCCTGTCAATACAGACGAACACTGAAGCTTTCTTT. It codes for CSALSIQTNTEAFF. The chain recombines TRBV20-1 with TRBJ1-1, with D unclear. Trimming left V 6 bases short and J 1 base short, with 15 bases between. CDR1 DFQATT and CDR2 SNEGSKA come from the germline V gene (reference sequence). There are 14 residues in the CDR3.

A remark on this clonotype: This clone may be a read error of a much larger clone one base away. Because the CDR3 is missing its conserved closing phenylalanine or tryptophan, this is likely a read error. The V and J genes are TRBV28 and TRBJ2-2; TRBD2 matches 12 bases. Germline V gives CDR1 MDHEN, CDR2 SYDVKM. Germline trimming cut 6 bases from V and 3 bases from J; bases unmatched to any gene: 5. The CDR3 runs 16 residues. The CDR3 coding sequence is TGTGCCAGCAGCCGACTAGCGGGGGCCTACACCGGGGAGCTGTTTCTT. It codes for CASSRLAGAYTGELFL.